The text below deals with one T cell receptor (beta chain). This clone has only a few counts. The antigen it binds to is not known. Per-base qualities were not stored, and no clone one base away is much larger. This sample was taken from a study of T cell responses to AZD1222 COVID-19 vaccine (TCRdb year 2021). Looking at the study overall: A total of approximately 230 trial participants underwent TCR sequencing, of whom 200 to 220 received two doses of AZD1222 and 26 received two doses of the MenACWY control vaccine. Enrollment into the trials was organized by age into subgroups of 18-55, 56-69 and 70-plus years, and those subgroups contained about 150, 27 and 61 TCR-sequenced participants, respectively.

This specimen's time point label, per the study, means: about 28 days (+/-7) after the second vaccine dose. AZD1222 recipients with second doses at about 4 weeks or about 12 weeks were pooled, because spike-specific TCR depth and breadth did not differ between schedules. Vaccinee samples came from UK trials COV001 and COV002, including a single-blind randomized controlled phase 2/3 trial of AZD1222 (ChAdOx1 nCoV-19) in healthy adults. For TCRbeta chain sequencing, PBMC samples from trial participants were taken at day 0 and at day 28 after the second dose. Summary of the overall study and its limitations: In the small 56-69-year group, the increase in depth fell short of significance, most likely because of low power. After two AZD1222 doses, both the breadth and the depth of spike-specific TCRs were significantly higher than at day 0 and than in MenACWY recipients. Conclusions about previously exposed vaccinees were limited because only 5 or 6 AZD1222 recipients were SARS-CoV-2 seropositive at baseline. Epitopes outside the regions mutated in the B.1.351 and B.1.1.7 variants were reportedly recognized by nearly half of the unique spike-specific TCRs. Participants were mostly white British and included more females than males, and it was suggested by the authors that clonal diversity may have been underestimated. The vaccine-associated CD4 TCRs covered the entire spike protein, and the dominant responses fell in regions 160-218 and 743-854. No day 14 peak-response samples were available, so repertoires were characterized only after the peak T cell response.

CDR1 GTSNPN and CDR2 SVGIG were looked up in the germline V gene (reference sequence). The junction carries 11 bases between V and J, which are trimmed by 2 bases and 6 bases respectively. The CDR3 sequence holds 14 residues, the cysteine and phenylalanine included. Here the CDR3 DNA is all that survives: 42 bases in frame from base 1. The CDR3 regions of human TCRbeta chains were analyzed by immunosequencing. The authors' pipeline ran thus. Repertoire TCRs were checked for matches against a reference library of SARS-CoV-2-specific TCRs that had been generated using the MIRA antigen-specificity platform. Breadth meant the fraction of unique TCRs that were SARS-CoV-2-associated, whereas depth meant the fraction of total T cells that were SARS-CoV-2-associated. Using the MIRA data, each spike-specific TCR was assigned both to the spike region to which the TCR was reactive and to a CD4 or CD8 class. Log10-transformed breadth and depth values were compared by one-way ANOVA with Sidak's multiple comparisons tests. TCRdb took over this immuneACCESS table, retaining in-frame rearrangements with V and J assigned. Such tables are incomplete; in checked studies, under half of the missing clones stem from an unresolved V gene, and the remainder is unexplained. V and J calls and clone size are as listed in that table; D and trimming were resolved from the DNA. The sample has around 120,000 clones on record, more than 90% of them singletons. Of the sample, 0.85% to 1.2% is held by the ten largest clones.

This sequence was found in an adult who received the AZD1222 COVID-19 vaccine. The chain links TRBV30 with TRBJ1-6; the D gene is unclear. The input for sequencing was peripheral blood, taken 28 days after the second AZD1222 dose. CDR3 region: CAWSHGNRNSPLHF. The nucleotides read TGTGCCTGGAGTCACGGGAATCGTAATTCACCCCTCCACTTT.